The 21 T cell receptor beta chains below come from one sample, sequenced in a study of T cell responses to AZD1222 COVID-19 vaccine. The data were produced by immunoSEQ multiplex PCR, yet TCRdb's version contains in-frame clones alone and is incomplete. The sample comprises about 260,000 clones, just over 90% of which are singletons, and around 0.6% rests with the top ten. The starting material was peripheral blood, obtained on day 0 of AZD1222 vaccination. These receptor sequences come from an adult in good health.

V is TRBV10-1 and J is TRBJ1-2, with D maybe TRBD1 (6 bases). Trimming took 3 bases from V and 5 from J, leaving 19 bases between them. Germline values: CDR1 WNHNN, CDR2 SYGVQD (reference sequence). The CDR3 covers 16 residues. CDR3 amino acids: CASSESRGRGGYGYTF. The CDR3 DNA is TGCGCCAGCAGTGAAAGTCGCGGGAGGGGGGGATATGGCTACACCTTC.

This clone was found a few times. This chain connects TRBV5-6 to TRBJ1-2; TRBD1 might be the D (5 bases). The germline V and J ends were trimmed by 4 bases and 4 bases, with 14 bases remaining between them. Per the germline V gene, CDR1 is SGHDT and CDR2 is YYEEEE. The CDR3 loop spans 14 amino acids. The CDR3: CASSPLREVYGYTF. The CDR3 nucleotides are TGTGCCAGCAGCCCCCTCAGGGAGGTCTATGGCTACACCTTC.

The rearrangement uses TRBV29-1 and TRBJ2-5; 10 bases fit TRBD2. The V and J ends lost 1 base and 3 bases, in that order; junction bases with no gene match: 8. CDR3 length: 16 residues. Looked up from germline, CDR1 is SQVTM and CDR2 is ANQGSEA. CDR3 sequence reads: CSVEGGSGGRKETQYF. The CDR3 nucleotides are TGCAGCGTTGAAGGGGGTAGCGGGGGGCGAAAAGAGACCCAGTACTTC.

CDR3 DNA: TGTGCCAGCAGTTACTCGACAGGGGTTAACTATGGCTACACCTTC. This sequence encodes CASSYSTGVNYGYTF. The rearrangement joins TRBV6-6 to TRBJ1-2, with 8 bases matching TRBD1. This CDR3 has 15 amino acids. CDR1 and CDR2 from the germline V gene are MNHNY and SVGAGI (reference sequence). Trimming took 0 bases from V and 1 from J; bases not matched to a gene: 1.

This clone showed up just once. The rearrangement joins TRBV5-1 to TRBJ1-1, with a possible D match to TRBD1 (5 bases). V gave up 4 bases and J gave up 2 bases, with 12 bases separating them. There are 14 residues in the CDR3. The V gene's germline CDR1 is SGHRS and CDR2 YFSETQ. For the CDR3, the DNA is TGCGCCAGCAGCGATATCCAGGGCAACACTGAAGCTTTCTTT. Encoded protein: CASSDIQGNTEAFF.

V usage is TRBV7-6 and J usage is TRBJ2-2; tentative D call: TRBD1 (6 bases). The CDR3 contains 13 residues. The V and J ends lost 8 bases and 2 bases respectively, with 9 bases between them. Germline V gene data show CDR1 as SGHVS and CDR2 as FNYEAQ. The CDR3 DNA reads as TGTGCCAGCGCCGGGACAAACACCGGGGAGCTGTTTTTT. Protein sequence: CASAGTNTGELFF.

The chain joins TRBV6-6 to TRBJ1-1, with 12 bases fitting TRBD1. Per the germline V gene, CDR1 is MNHNY and CDR2 is SVGAGI (reference sequence). The CDR3 loop spans 17 amino acids. V shed 6 bases, J shed 1 base, and the junction held 9 bases outside the gene matches. CDR3 residues: CASSRLGTGGANTEAFF. The CDR3 coding sequence is TGTGCCAGCAGCCGACTGGGGACAGGGGGCGCGAACACTGAAGCTTTCTTT.

This clone has a single count. The CDR3 region is CASSEDPLVEQFF. CDR3 sequence (DNA): TGTGCCAGCAGTGAAGATCCATTGGTCGAGCAGTTCTTC. This rearrangement joins TRBV2 to TRBJ2-1; D call uncertain. This CDR3 has 13 residues. CDR1 and CDR2 from the germline V gene are SNHLY and FYNNEI. Trimming removed 1 base from V and 10 bases from J, with 11 bases in between. Full variable domain (remainder filled in from reference TRBV2 and TRBJ2-1): EPEVTQTPSHQVTQMGQEVILRCVPISNHLYFYWYRQILGQKVEFLVSFYNNEISEKSEIFDDQFSVERPDGSNFTLKIRSTKLEDSAMYFCASSEDPLVEQFFGPGTRLTVL.

The chain joins TRBV7-2 to TRBJ2-1; 8 positions agree with TRBD2. V dropped 5 bases and J dropped 3; count of bases not matched to a gene: 9. Per germline, CDR1 SGHTA and CDR2 FQGNSA. The CDR3 covers 16 residues. The CDR3 loop reads CASSPTGGLGYNEQFF. CDR3 DNA sequence: TGTGCCAGCAGCCCCACGGGGGGGCTAGGCTACAATGAGCAGTTCTTC.

The J gene is TRBJ1-6, the V gene TRBV2, with D possibly TRBD1 on 6 matching bases. CDR3 length equals 13 residues. Trimming left V 3 bases short and J 11 bases short, with 11 bases between. CDR1 is SNHLY, CDR2 FYNNEI, per germline. The CDR3 bases are TGTGCCAGCAGTGACGACAGGCCAACACCCCTCCACTTT. Its translation is CASSDDRPTPLHF.

The chain joins TRBV28 to TRBJ2-7; no reliable D call. From germline, CDR1 is MDHEN and CDR2 SYDVKM. The length of the CDR3 is 14 residues. V lost 6 bases to trimming and J lost 0 bases, with 12 bases between them. This chain's CDR3 is CASSPRADSYEQYF. Written as DNA, the CDR3 is TGTGCCAGCAGCCCACGGGCCGACTCCTACGAGCAGTACTTC.

The chain couples TRBV7-9 to TRBJ1-2, with 8 bases matching TRBD1. Germline CDR1 is SEHNR and CDR2 is FQNEAQ (reference sequence). The V and J ends lost 5 bases and 4 bases, in that order; junction bases with no gene match: 3. The CDR3 is made up of 13 amino acids. CDR3 coding DNA: TGTGCCAGCAGCCCCACAGGGGGCTATGGCTACACCTTC. This translates into CASSPTGGYGYTF.

On this clone: Other nucleotide sequences in the sample specify the same CDR3. The gene calls are TRBV3-1 (or the pseudogene TRBV3-2) and TRBJ2-2; 7 bases align to TRBD1. Germline CDR1 LGHDT, CDR2 YNNKEL (reference sequence). Losses at the gene ends were 4 bases for V and 5 bases for J; bases not matched to a gene: 1. The CDR3 spans 13 residues. The CDR3 here is CASSRTGTGELFF. The CDR3 DNA is TGTGCCAGCAGCCGGACAGGAACCGGGGAGCTGTTTTTT.

The chain combines TRBV19 with TRBJ2-1, with D perhaps TRBD2 (5 bases). This CDR3 region has 13 residues. The germline CDR1 and CDR2 sequences are LNHDA and SQIVND (reference sequence). V shed 3 bases and J shed 5 bases, with 8 bases lying between them. CDR3 loop: CASSIRGDNEQFF. CDR3 bases: TGTGCCAGTAGTATCCGGGGAGACAATGAGCAGTTCTTC.

The gene calls are TRBV6-5 and TRBJ2-7; D might be TRBD1 (5 bases). The CDR3 has 14 residues. Trimming stripped 5 bases from V and 0 bases from J, with 11 bases between. The germline CDR1 and CDR2 sequences are MNHEY and SVGAGI. DNA of the CDR3: TGTGCCAGCAGTCCTCAGGGAAGCTCCTACGAGCAGTACTTC. It yields the protein CASSPQGSSYEQYF.

This clone was counted only a few times. CDR3 DNA sequence: TGTGCCAGCAGCCCTCATCGGACGCCCAAAGGCTACACCTTC. Encoded protein: CASSPHRTPKGYTF. The genes are TRBV3-1 (or the pseudogene TRBV3-2) and TRBJ1-2, with D unclear. V lost 4 bases and J 8 bases, leaving 17 bases between the germline ends. The CDR3 sequence is 14 residues long. The germline V gene has CDR1 LGHDT and CDR2 YNNKEL (reference sequence).

This chain links TRBV28 with TRBJ1-6, with a tentative D call TRBD1 (6 bases). The ends were cut back, 1 base at V and 5 bases at J, with 12 bases in the middle. From germline, CDR1 is MDHEN and CDR2 SYDVKM. The CDR3 has 16 amino acids. The CDR3 DNA sequence: TGTGCCAGCAGTTTATTTGGCAGGGGAAATAATTCACCCCTCCACTTT. It codes for CASSLFGRGNNSPLHF.

A note on this clone: Other DNA sequences from this sample encode an identical CDR3 as well. This rearrangement joins TRBV5-1 to TRBJ1-1; unclear D gene. The CDR3 consists of 14 residues. Germline loops: CDR1 SGHRS, CDR2 YFSETQ. Trimming left V 1 base short and J 1 base short, with 8 bases between. The CDR3 bases are TGCGCCAGCAGCTTGTCACCAGGGAACACTGAAGCTTTCTTT. It yields the protein CASSLSPGNTEAFF.

The chain has TRBV21-1 and TRBJ2-7; the table's TRBD1 call for D was not verified on the DNA. TRBV21-1 is a pseudogene segment. This CDR3 contains 14 residues. The DNA for the CDR3 is TGTGCCAGCAGCACCCACAGGAACTCCTACGAGCAGTACTTC. It encodes CASSTHRNSYEQYF.

The chain combines TRBV5-4 with TRBJ2-2, with 8 bases that match TRBD1. CDR3 length equals 17 residues. The germline V gene encodes CDR1 SGHNT and CDR2 YYREEE (reference sequence). With 4 bases clipped from V and 1 base from J, the junction kept 9 bases outside the gene matches. The CDR3 nucleotides read TGTGCCAGCAGCCCGTGGGACAGGCTCCAGAACACCGGGGAGCTGTTTTTT. Its translation: CASSPWDRLQNTGELFF.

This rearrangement joins TRBV9 to TRBJ2-7; TRBD2 aligns across 7 bases. Germline lookup yields CDR1 SGDLS and CDR2 YYNGEE. There are 14 residues in the CDR3. The ends lost 0 bases at V and 2 bases at J; junction bases unmatched: 2. In nucleotides, the CDR3 is TGTGCCAGCAGCGTAGATGGGAGGGCCTACGAGCAGTACTTC. Translation gives CASSVDGRAYEQYF.